A selection of T cell receptor beta chains follows, all from one sample in a study of vaccination and CD4 T cells after COVID-19. The antigens of these receptors remain unknown. TCRdb used MiXCR to reprocess the PCR reads, holding one entry per CDR3 protein. The sample lists thousands of distinct CDR3 sequences, roughly 45% seen once, with more than 9% in the top ten. Sequenced input: CD4+ T cells from blood, cultured in vitro. The receptors come from a human donor who had recovered from COVID-19. CDR3s include the opening cysteine and the closing phenylalanine or tryptophan. D genes are given only for firm matches. Expanded clones get a size class; other rows say once, few or many, or leave the size out.

TRBV20-1	few	TRBJ1-6	-	CSARVGGPGSPLHF	TGCAGTGCTAGAGTGGGGGGTCCGGGTTCACCCCTCCACTTT
TRBV10-3	-	TRBJ2-5	-	CATASVAGETQYF	TGTGCCACCGCAAGTGTTGCAGGGGAGACCCAGTACTTC
TRBV15	-	TRBJ2-3	-	CATSRDGNTQYF	TGTGCCACCAGCAGAGATGGGAATACGCAGTATTTT
TRBV6-5	large	TRBJ1-5	-	CASSYTGPGWPQHF	TGTGCCAGTAGTTATACAGGCCCGGGATGGCCCCAGCATTTT
TRBV6-1	few	TRBJ1-2	-	CASSLPGGGYTF	TGTGCCAGCAGCTTACCGGGCGGAGGCTACACCTTC
TRBV6-2/TRBV6-3	-	TRBJ2-5	-	CASGANGETQYF	TGTGCCAGTGGCGCGAACGGGGAGACCCAGTACTTC
TRBV7-2	few	TRBJ2-5	TRBD1	CASSLVGRGPETQYF	TGTGCCAGCAGCTTGGTCGGCAGGGGGCCAGAGACCCAGTACTTC
TRBV28	-	TRBJ2-7	TRBD1	CASQGQRHEQYF	TGTGCCAGCCAGGGACAGCGGCACGAGCAGTACTTC
TRBV7-2	-	TRBJ1-1	TRBD1	CASSVDRGTEAFF	TGTGCCAGCAGCGTGGACAGGGGGACTGAAGCTTTCTTT
TRBV5-1	-	TRBJ1-6	TRBD1	CASSSGQGNSPLHF	TGCGCCAGCAGCTCGGGACAGGGTAACTCACCCCTCCACTTT
TRBV20-1	few	TRBJ2-7	-	CSASKSGYEQYF	TGCAGTGCTAGTAAGTCGGGCTACGAGCAGTACTTC
TRBV6-5	once	TRBJ2-5	-	CASSYEVVLTQYF	TGTGCCAGCAGTTACGAGGTGGTTCTTACCCAGTACTTC
TRBV20-1	-	TRBJ2-7	TRBD1	CSAFVGQGHEQYF	TGCAGTGCTTTTGTGGGACAGGGCCACGAGCAGTACTTC
TRBV6-4	-	TRBJ2-1	-	CASSEDSSYNEQFF	TGTGCCAGCAGTGAGGACAGCTCCTACAATGAGCAGTTCTTC
TRBV10-3	-	TRBJ2-7	-	CAISVAQNEQYF	TGTGCCATCAGTGTGGCACAGAACGAGCAGTACTTC
TRBV20-1	-	TRBJ2-7	-	CGAGVDGAGAEQYF	TGCGGTGCAGGAGTTGATGGGGCGGGGGCCGAGCAGTACTTC
TRBV20-1	-	TRBJ2-7	TRBD1	CSADGTAYEQYF	TGCAGTGCTGACGGGACAGCCTACGAGCAGTACTTC
TRBV20-1	-	TRBJ1-2	TRBD1	CSASMTGLAGGYTF	TGCAGTGCTTCGATGACAGGGTTGGCTGGTGGCTACACCTTC
TRBV6-1	-	TRBJ2-1	-	CASSLSVGRGQFF	TGTGCCAGCAGCTTAAGCGTGGGTAGGGGGCAGTTCTTC
TRBV7-9	-	TRBJ1-1	-	CASSLGQGAFF	TGTGCCAGCAGCTTAGGTCAGGGGGCTTTCTTT
TRBV20-1	few	TRBJ2-7	-	CSANGVNSYEQYF	TGCAGTGCTAATGGGGTCAACTCCTACGAGCAGTACTTC
TRBV20-1	few	TRBJ2-7	-	CSAPTSGETGEQYF	TGCAGTGCTCCTACTAGTGGGGAGACTGGGGAGCAGTACTTC
TRBV7-9	few	TRBJ2-5	-	CASSLQGETQYF	TGTGCCAGCAGCTTACAAGGAGAGACCCAGTACTTC
TRBV7-8	-	TRBJ1-2	-	CASSLAVASYGYTF	TGTGCCAGCAGCTTAGCCGTAGCGTCGTATGGCTACACCTTC
TRBV27	-	TRBJ1-2	-	CASRPGASYGYTF	TGTGCCAGCAGACCAGGGGCCTCCTATGGCTACACCTTC
TRBV15	-	TRBJ1-2	TRBD1	CATSLRQGGGYTF	TGTGCCACCAGCTTACGACAGGGTGGTGGCTACACCTTC
TRBV7-2	medium-sized	TRBJ2-5	TRBD2	CASSVPAGVGETQYF	TGTGCCAGCAGCGTCCCAGCGGGAGTGGGTGAGACCCAGTACTTC
TRBV20-1	once	TRBJ2-1	-	CSAREGAIQQFF	TGCAGTGCTAGAGAGGGCGCAATACAGCAGTTCTTC
TRBV7-9	-	TRBJ2-1	TRBD1	CASSNPQGTDEQFF	TGTGCCAGCAGCAATCCACAGGGGACGGATGAGCAGTTCTTC
TRBV28	-	TRBJ2-5	-	CASSLLRETQYF	TGTGCCAGCAGCCTTCTGAGAGAGACCCAGTACTTC
TRBV15	medium-sized	TRBJ1-2	TRBD1	CATSRRDSYGYTF	TGTGCCACCAGCAGAAGGGACAGCTATGGCTACACCTTC
TRBV7-2	-	TRBJ1-2	-	CASSLAHRGGYTF	TGTGCCAGCAGCTTAGCCCACCGGGGAGGCTACACCTTC
TRBV20-1	-	TRBJ2-1	-	CSATEGKGQFF	TGCAGTGCAACGGAGGGTAAGGGGCAGTTCTTC
TRBV7-8	-	TRBJ2-7	TRBD2	CASSLSAGAYEQYF	TGTGCCAGCAGCTTATCGGCGGGAGCCTACGAGCAGTACTTC
TRBV7-3	-	TRBJ1-6	-	CASSPVRDSPLHF	TGTGCCAGCAGCCCCGTCCGGGATTCACCCCTCCACTTT
TRBV29-1	-	TRBJ2-7	-	CSARDRYYEQYF	TGCAGCGCAAGGGACCGCTACTACGAGCAGTACTTC
TRBV20-1	-	TRBJ2-7	-	CSARPGTELSSSYEQYF	TGCAGTGCTAGACCAGGGACGGAGTTGTCCAGCTCCTACGAGCAGTACTTC
TRBV20-1	few	TRBJ1-5	-	CSARADSLGDQPQHF	TGCAGTGCTAGAGCAGACAGCCTCGGGGATCAGCCCCAGCATTTT
TRBV28	-	TRBJ2-7	-	CASSSGLTYEQYF	TGTGCCAGCAGTTCGGGCCTCACCTACGAGCAGTACTTC
TRBV20-1	medium-sized	TRBJ2-7	-	CSVAPLGYEQYF	TGCAGTGTTGCGCCACTCGGCTACGAGCAGTACTTC
TRBV20-1	few	TRBJ2-1	-	CSAWEGGHNEQFF	TGCAGTGCTTGGGAAGGGGGTCACAATGAGCAGTTCTTC
TRBV5-4	-	TRBJ1-1	-	CASSPVGSTEAFF	TGTGCCAGCAGCCCGGTGGGGAGCACTGAAGCTTTCTTT